This entry is about one T cell receptor beta chain. What it binds is not known. A second PCR, run for 7 to 11 cycles, used a sample-barcoded 5' primer plus a J-beta primer mix. One entry per CDR3 protein results from TCRdb running MiXCR on the 5' RACE reads. The sample consists of under 800,000 distinct CDR3 sequences, roughly 20% of them appearing once. Trimming took off 2 bases at V and 0 bases at J, with 5 bases between the two ends. Germline assignment: CDR1 SGHTA and CDR2 FQGNSA. The length of the CDR3 is 14 residues. This sample is drawn from a study of blood T cells in healthy people across ages. General study points: Among T cells, TCR beta diversity per million cells dropped roughly linearly as age rose.

Roughly 10 milliliters of peripheral blood were drawn from each donor. The source of this sequence is a man in his 70s in good health. Input material: blood. The genes are TRBV7-2 and TRBJ1-5; unclear D gene. CDR3 amino acids: CASSLSHSNQPQHF. The CDR3 region has the DNA TGTGCCAGCAGCTTATCACATAGCAATCAGCCCCAGCATTTT.